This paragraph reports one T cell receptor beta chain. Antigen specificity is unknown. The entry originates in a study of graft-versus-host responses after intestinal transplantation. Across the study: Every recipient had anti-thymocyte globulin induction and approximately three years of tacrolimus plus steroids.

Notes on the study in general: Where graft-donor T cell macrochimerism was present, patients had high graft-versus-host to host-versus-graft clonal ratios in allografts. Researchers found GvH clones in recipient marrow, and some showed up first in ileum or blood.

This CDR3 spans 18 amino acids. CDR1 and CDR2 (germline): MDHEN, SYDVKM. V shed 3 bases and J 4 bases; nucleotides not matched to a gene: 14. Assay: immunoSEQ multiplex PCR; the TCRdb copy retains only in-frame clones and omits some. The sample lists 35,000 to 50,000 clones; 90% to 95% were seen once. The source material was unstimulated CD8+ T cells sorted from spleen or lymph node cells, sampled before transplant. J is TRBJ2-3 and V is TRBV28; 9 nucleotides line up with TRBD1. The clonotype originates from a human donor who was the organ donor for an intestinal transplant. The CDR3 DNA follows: TGTGCCAGCAGTTTCCCTTTAGGCGATACAGGGGGCGCAGATACGCAGTATTTT. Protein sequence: CASSFPLGDTGGADTQYF.